This section outlines one TCR beta chain sequence together with its context. There are 11 residues in the CDR3. Germline V CDR1 and CDR2: SGHTA, FQGTGA. V lost 4 bases and J lost 7, with 8 bases in between. The data stem from a study of blood T cell repertoires in COVID-19. Across the whole study: The United States, Italy and Spain provided the acute and convalescent COVID-19 samples. T cells, B-cell-depleted T cells, or PBMCs supplied cDNA or gDNA.

Per the authors' pipeline: Amplification of reference gene primers provided the estimated nucleated cell counts. Using immunoSEQ multiplex PCR, the repertoire was profiled, and TCRdb retains in-frame clones only, with some absent. V and J calls and clone size come straight from that table; D and trimming were deduced from the DNA. The sample lists tens of thousands of clones, under 90% occurring once. This chain uses TRBV7-3 with TRBJ2-7, with D possibly being TRBD2 (6 bases). The material sequenced was peripheral blood. The receptor comes from a man aged 70 or older with active COVID-19. The CDR3 spells CASSSGGEQYF. In DNA, the CDR3 is TGTGCCAGCAGCTCCGGGGGTGAGCAGTACTTC.